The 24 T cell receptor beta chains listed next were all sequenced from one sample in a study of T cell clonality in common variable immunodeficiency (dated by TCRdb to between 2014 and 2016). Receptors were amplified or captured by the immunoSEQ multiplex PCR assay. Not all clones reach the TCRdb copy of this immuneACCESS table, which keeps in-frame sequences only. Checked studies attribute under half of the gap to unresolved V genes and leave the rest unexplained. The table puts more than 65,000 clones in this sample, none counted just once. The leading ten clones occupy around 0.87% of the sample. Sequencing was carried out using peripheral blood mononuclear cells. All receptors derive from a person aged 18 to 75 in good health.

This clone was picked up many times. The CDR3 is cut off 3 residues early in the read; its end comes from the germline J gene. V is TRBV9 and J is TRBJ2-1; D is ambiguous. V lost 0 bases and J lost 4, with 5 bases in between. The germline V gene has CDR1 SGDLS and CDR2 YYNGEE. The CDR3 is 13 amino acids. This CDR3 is CASSVDGYNEQFF. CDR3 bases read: TGTGCCAGCAGCGTAGACGGGTACAATGAG.

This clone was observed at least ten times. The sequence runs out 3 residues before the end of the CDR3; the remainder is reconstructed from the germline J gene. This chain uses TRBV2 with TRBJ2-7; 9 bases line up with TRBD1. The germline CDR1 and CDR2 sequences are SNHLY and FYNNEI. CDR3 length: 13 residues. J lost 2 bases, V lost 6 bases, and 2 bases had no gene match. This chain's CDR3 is CASRTGGPYEQYF. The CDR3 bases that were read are TGTGCCAGCAGAACAGGGGGCCCCTACGAG.

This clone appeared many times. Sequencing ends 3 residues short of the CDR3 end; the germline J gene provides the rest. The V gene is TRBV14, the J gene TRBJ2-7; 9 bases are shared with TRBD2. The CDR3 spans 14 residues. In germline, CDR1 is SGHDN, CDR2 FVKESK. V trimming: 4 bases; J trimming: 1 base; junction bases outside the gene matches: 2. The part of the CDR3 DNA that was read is TGTGCCAGCAGCCTGGCGGGAGGGTCCTACGAG. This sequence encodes CASSLAGGSYE. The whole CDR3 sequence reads CASSLAGGSYEQYF.

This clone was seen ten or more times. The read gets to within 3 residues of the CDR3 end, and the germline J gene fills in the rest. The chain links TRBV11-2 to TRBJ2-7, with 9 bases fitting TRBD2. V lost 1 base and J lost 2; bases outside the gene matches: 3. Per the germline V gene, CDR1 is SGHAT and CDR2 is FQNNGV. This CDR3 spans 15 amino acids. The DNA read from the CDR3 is TGTGCCAGCAGCTTAGGGCGACTAGCGGCCTACGAG. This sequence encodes CASSLGRLAAYE. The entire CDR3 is CASSLGRLAAYEQYF.

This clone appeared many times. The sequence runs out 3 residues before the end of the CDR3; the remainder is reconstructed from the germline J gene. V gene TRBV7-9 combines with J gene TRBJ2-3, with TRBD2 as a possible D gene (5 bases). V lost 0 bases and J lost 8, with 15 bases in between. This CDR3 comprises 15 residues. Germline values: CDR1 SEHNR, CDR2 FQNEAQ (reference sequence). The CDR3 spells CASSLAAAGGVTQYF. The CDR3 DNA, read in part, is TGTGCCAGCAGCTTAGCAGCGGCCGGTGGCGTTACG.

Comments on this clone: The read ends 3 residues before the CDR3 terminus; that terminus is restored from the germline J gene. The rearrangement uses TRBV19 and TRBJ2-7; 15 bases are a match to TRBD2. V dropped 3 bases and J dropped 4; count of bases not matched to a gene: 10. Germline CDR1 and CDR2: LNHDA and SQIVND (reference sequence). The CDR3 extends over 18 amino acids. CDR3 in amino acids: CASSMSGLAGGPRYEQYF. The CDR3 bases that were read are TGTGCCAGTAGTATGTCCGGACTAGCGGGAGGGCCCAGGTACGAG.

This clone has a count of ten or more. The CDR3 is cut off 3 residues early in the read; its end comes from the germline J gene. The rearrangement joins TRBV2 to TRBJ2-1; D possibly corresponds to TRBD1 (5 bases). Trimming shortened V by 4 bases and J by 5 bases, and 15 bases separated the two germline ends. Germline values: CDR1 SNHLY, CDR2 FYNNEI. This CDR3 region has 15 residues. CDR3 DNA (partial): TGTGCCAGCAGTGCGAAGGGGTTGGCACACAATGAG. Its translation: CASSAKGLAHNE. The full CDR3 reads CASSAKGLAHNEQFF.

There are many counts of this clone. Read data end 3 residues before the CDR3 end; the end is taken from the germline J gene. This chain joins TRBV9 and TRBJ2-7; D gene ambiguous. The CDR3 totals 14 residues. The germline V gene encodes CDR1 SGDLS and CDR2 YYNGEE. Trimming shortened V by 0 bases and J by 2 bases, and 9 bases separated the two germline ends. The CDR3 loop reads CASSVEGQAYEQYF. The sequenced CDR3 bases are TGTGCCAGCAGCGTAGAAGGCCAGGCCTACGAG.

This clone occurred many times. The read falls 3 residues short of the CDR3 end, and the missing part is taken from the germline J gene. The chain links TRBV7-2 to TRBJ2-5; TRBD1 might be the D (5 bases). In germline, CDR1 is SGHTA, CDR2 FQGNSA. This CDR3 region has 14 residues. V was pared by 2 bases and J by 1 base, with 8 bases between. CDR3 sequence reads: CASSLRQGQETQYF. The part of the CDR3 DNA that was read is TGTGCCAGCAGCTTAAGGCAGGGCCAAGAGACC.

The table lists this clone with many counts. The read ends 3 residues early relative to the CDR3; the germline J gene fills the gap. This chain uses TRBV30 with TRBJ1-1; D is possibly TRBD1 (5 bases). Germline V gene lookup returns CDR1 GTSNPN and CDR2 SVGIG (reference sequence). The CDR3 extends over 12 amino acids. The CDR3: CAWSRTGSSAFF. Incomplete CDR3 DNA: TGTGCCTGGAGTCGCACAGGATCCTCT. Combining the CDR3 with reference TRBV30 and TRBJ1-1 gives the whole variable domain SQTIHQWPATLVQPVGSPLSLECTVEGTSNPNLYWYRQAAGRGLQLLFYSVGIGQISSEVPQNLSASRPQDRQFILSSKKLLLSDSGFYLCAWSRTGSSAFFGQGTRLTVV.

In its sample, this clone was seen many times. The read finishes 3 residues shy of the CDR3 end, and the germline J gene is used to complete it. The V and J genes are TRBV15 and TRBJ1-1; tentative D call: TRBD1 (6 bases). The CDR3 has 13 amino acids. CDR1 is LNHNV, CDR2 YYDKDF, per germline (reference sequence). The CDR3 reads CATSKGNGRGAFF. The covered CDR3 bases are TGTGCCACCAGCAAGGGAAATGGCAGGGGA.

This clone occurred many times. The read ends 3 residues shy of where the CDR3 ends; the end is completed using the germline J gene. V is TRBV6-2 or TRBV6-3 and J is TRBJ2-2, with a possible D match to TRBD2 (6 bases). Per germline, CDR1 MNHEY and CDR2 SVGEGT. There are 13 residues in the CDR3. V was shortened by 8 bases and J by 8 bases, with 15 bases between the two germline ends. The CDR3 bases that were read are TGTGCCAGCCGTCGACTAGTCCATGGGGAG. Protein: CASRRLVHGE. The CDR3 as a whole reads CASRRLVHGELFF.

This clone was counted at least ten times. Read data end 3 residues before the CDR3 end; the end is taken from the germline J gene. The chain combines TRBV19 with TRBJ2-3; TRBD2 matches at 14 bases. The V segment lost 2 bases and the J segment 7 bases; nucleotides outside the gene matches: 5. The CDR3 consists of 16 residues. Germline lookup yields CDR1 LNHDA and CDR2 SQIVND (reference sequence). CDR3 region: CASSIWGTSGRNTQYF. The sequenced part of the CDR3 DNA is TGTGCCAGTAGTATATGGGGGACTAGCGGGAGAAATACG.

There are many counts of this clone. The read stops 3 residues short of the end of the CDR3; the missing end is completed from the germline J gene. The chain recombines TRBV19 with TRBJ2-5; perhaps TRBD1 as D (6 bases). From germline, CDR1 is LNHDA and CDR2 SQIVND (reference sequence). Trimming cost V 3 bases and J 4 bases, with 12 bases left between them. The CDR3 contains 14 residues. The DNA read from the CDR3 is TGTGCCAGTAGTATGCAGGGGTCGGCAGAGACC. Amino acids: CASSMQGSAET. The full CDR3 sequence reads CASSMQGSAETQYF.

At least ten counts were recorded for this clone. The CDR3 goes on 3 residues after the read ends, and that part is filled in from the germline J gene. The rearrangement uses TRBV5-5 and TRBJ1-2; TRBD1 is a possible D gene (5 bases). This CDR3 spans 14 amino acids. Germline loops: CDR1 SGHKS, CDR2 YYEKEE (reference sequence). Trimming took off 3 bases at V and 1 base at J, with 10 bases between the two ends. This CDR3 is CASSSGGGNYGYTF. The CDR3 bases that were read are TGTGCCAGCAGCTCTGGCGGGGGTAACTATGGC. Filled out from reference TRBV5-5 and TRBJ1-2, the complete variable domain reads DAGVTQSPTHLIKTRGQQVTLRCSPISGHKSVSWYQQVLGQGPQFIFQYYEKEERGRGNFPDRFSARQFPNYSSELNVNALLLGDSALYLCASSSGGGNYGYTFGSGTRLTVV.

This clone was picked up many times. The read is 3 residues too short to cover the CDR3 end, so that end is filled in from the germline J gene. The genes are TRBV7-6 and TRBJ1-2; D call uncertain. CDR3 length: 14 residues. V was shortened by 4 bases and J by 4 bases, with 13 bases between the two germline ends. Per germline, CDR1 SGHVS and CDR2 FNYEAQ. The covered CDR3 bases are TGTGCCAGCAGCTCGGGTGGCCTACCCTATGGC. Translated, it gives CASSSGGLPYG. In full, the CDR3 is CASSSGGLPYGYTF. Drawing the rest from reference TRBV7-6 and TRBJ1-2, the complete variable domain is GAGVSQSPRYKVTKRGQDVALRCDPISGHVSLYWYRQALGQGPEFLTYFNYEAQQDKSGLPNDRFSAERPEGSISTLTIQRTEQRDSAMYRCASSSGGLPYGYTFGSGTRLTVV.

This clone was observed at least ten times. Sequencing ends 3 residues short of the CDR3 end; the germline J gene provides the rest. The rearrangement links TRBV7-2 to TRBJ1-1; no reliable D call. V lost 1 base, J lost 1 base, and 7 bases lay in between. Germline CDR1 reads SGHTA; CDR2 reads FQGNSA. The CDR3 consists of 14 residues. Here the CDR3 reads CASSLGATNTEAFF. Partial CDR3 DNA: TGTGCCAGCAGCTTAGGCGCCACGAACACTGAA.

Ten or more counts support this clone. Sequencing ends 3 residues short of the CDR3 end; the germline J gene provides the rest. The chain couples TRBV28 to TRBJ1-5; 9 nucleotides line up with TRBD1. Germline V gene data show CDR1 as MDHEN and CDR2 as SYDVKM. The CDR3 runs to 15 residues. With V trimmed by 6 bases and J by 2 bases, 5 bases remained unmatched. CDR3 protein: CASSLTGGGNQPQHF. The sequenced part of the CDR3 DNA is TGTGCCAGCAGCTTGACAGGGGGTGGCAATCAGCCC.

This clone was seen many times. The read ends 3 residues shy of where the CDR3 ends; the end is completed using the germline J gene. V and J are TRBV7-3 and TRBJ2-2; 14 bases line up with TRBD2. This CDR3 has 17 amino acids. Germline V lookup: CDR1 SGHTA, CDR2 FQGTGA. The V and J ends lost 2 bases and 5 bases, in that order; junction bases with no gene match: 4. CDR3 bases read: TGTGCCAGCAGCTTACAGACTAGCGGGAGGGGAACCGGGGAG. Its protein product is CASSLQTSGRGTGE. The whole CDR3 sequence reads CASSLQTSGRGTGELFF.

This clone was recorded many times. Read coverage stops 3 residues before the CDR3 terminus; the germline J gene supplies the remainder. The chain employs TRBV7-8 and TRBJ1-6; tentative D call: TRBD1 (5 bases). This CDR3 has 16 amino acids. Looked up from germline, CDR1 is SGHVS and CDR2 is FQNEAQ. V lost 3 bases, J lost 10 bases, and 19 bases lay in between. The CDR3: CASSFPGGGSGSPLHF. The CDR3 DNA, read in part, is TGTGCCAGCAGCTTTCCCGGGGGTGGGTCGGGCTCACCC.

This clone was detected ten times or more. The DNA read from the CDR3 is TGTGCCAGCAGCGGTGGGGTTGGGCTAGCGGGAGTCAGGGATACG. It encodes CASSGGVGLAGVRDT. The entire CDR3 sequence reads CASSGGVGLAGVRDTQYF. V and J are TRBV28 and TRBJ2-3, with TRBD2 matching over 10 bases. Read sequence stops 3 residues before the CDR3 end, and the germline J gene provides the missing end. The CDR3 has 18 residues. Germline V CDR1 and CDR2: MDHEN, SYDVKM. V lost 6 bases to trimming and J lost 6 bases; unmatched junction nucleotides: 18. Together with reference TRBV28 and TRBJ2-3, the CDR3 gives the full variable domain: DVKVTQSSRYLVKRTGEKVFLECVQDMDHENMFWYRQDPGLGLRLIYFSYDVKMKEKGDIPEGYSVSREKKERFSLILESASTNQTSMYLCASSGGVGLAGVRDTQYFGPGTRLTVL.

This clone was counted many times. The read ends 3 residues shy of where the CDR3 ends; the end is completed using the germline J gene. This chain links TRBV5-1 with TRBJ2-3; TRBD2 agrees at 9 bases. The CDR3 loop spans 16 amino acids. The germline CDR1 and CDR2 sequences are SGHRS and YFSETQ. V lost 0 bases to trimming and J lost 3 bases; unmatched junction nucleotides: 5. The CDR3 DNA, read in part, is TGCGCCAGCAGCTTGGGCGCTAGCGGGAAGACAGATACG. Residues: CASSLGASGKTDT. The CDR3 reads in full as CASSLGASGKTDTQYF.

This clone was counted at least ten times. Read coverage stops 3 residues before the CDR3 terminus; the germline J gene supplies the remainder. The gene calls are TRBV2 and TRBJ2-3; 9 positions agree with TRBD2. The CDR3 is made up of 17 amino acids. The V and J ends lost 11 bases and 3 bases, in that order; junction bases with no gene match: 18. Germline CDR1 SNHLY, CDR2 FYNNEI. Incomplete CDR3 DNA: TGTGCCTCCAAAGGCCTGGTTACTAGCGGGTCTACAGATACG. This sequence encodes CASKGLVTSGSTDT. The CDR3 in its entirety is CASKGLVTSGSTDTQYF.

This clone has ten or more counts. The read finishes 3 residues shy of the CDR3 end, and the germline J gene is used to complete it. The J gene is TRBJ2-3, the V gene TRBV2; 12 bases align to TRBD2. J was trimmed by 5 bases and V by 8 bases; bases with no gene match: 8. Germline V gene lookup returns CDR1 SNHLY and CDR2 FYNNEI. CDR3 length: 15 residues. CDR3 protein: CASGSSGRAVDTQYF. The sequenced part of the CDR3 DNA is TGTGCCAGCGGATCTAGCGGGAGGGCGGTAGATACG.